The 20 T cell receptor beta chains given below trace back to one sample, sequenced in a study of vaccination and CD4 T cells after COVID-19. The Oncomine TCR Beta short-read assay sequenced DNA from cultured CD4+ T cells. TCRdb ran MiXCR on the PCR reads and lists one entry per CDR3 protein. The sample consists of 18,000 or so distinct CDR3 sequences, 40% to 45% of them appearing once. Their antigens remain unidentified. Treatment given: roughly nine-day PBMC culture with coronavirus spike peptide pools or control peptides (ViraFEST assay). The sequences come from CD4+ T cells from blood, cultured in vitro, collected before SARS-CoV-2 vaccination. The receptors shown here come from a human donor who received a COVID-19 vaccine.

V is TRBV5-6 and J is TRBJ1-1; 8 positions match TRBD1. The CDR3 is made up of 17 amino acids. CDR1 is SGHDT, CDR2 YYEEEE, per germline. V dropped 4 bases and J dropped 3; count of bases not matched to a gene: 14. The CDR3 protein is CASSGRDRYYGDTEAFF. CDR3 nucleotides: TGTGCCAGCAGCGGAAGGGACAGGTATTATGGAGACACTGAAGCTTTCTTT.

This clonotype came up a few times. The V gene is TRBV7-9, the J gene TRBJ1-3; 7 positions agree with TRBD1. V gave up 5 bases and J gave up 1 base; unmatched junction bases: 5. This CDR3 has 15 amino acids. Germline-derived CDR1 and CDR2 are SEHNR and FQNEAQ (reference sequence). In nucleotides, the CDR3 is TGTGCCAGCAGCATATCGACAGGGTCTGGAAACACCATATATTTT. It is translated as CASSISTGSGNTIYF. The full variable domain, its missing parts supplied by reference TRBV7-9 and TRBJ1-3, is DTGVSQNPRHKITKRGQNVTFRCDPISEHNRLYWYRQTLGQGPEFLTYFQNEAQLEKSRLLSDRFSAERPKGSFSTLEIQRTEQGDSAMYLCASSISTGSGNTIYFGEGSWLTVV.

This clonotype was seen a few times. This chain connects TRBV7-9 to TRBJ2-3; D not certain. Germline V gene data show CDR1 as SEHNR and CDR2 as FQNEAQ (reference sequence). Trimming removed 1 base from V and 1 base from J, with 3 bases in between. This CDR3 spans 13 amino acids. DNA of the CDR3: TGTGCCAGCAGCTTAGATGGCACAGATACGCAGTATTTT. Translation: CASSLDGTDTQYF.

This clonotype counts as medium-sized (0.01 to 0.1%). The chain carries TRBV5-4 and TRBJ1-6, with D possibly TRBD1 on 5 matching bases. This CDR3 is 13 amino acids long. From germline, CDR1 is SGHNT and CDR2 YYREEE (reference sequence). Deletions cut 4 bases from V and 8 bases from J, with 10 bases between. In nucleotides, the CDR3 is TGTGCCAGCAGCCTCTCCAGGGATTCACCCCTCCACTTT. Its protein product is CASSLSRDSPLHF.

The rearrangement links TRBV6-1 to TRBJ1-5; possibly TRBD1 for D (5 bases). Per the germline V gene, CDR1 is MNHNS and CDR2 is SASEGT. CDR3 length equals 14 residues. V was cut by 6 bases and J by 6 bases, with 15 bases left in between. This chain's CDR3 is CASRSGGSGQPQHF. The CDR3 region has the DNA TGTGCCAGCAGGTCCGGGGGGTCGGGTCAGCCCCAGCATTTT.

A remark on this clonotype: Compared with germline, one end of the junction differs, possibly owing to a read error. The genes are TRBV25-1 and TRBJ1-2; 10 bases are shared with TRBD1. This CDR3 spans 16 amino acids. Germline V gives CDR1 MGHDK, CDR2 SYGVNS. The CDR3 protein is CANSEFAGTGAGGYTF. CDR3 in DNA: TGTGCCAACAGTGAATTCGCCGGGACAGGGGCCGGTGGCTACACCTTC.

The J gene is TRBJ2-5, the V gene TRBV24-1, with 11 bases lining up with TRBD1. Germline values: CDR1 KGHDR, CDR2 SFDVKD. V lost 3 bases, J lost 7 bases, and 6 bases stayed unmatched. CDR3 length equals 15 residues. The CDR3 here is CATSDAGQGAGTQYF. DNA of the CDR3: TGTGCCACCAGTGATGCTGGACAGGGGGCCGGGACCCAGTACTTC.

The rearrangement uses TRBV30 and TRBJ1-1, with D unclear. The V gene's germline CDR1 is GTSNPN and CDR2 SVGIG (reference sequence). Trimming pared 3 bases from V and 8 bases from J, leaving 10 bases between. CDR3 length: 11 amino acids. CDR3 protein: CAWRAAGEAFF. The CDR3 DNA follows: TGTGCCTGGAGAGCAGCGGGGGAAGCTTTCTTT.

CDR3 in amino acids: CASSSTGVGTEAFF. The CDR3, as DNA: TGTGCCAGCAGCTCGACAGGGGTAGGAACTGAAGCTTTCTTT. This chain joins TRBV7-3 and TRBJ1-1; TRBD1 matches 8 bases. The V gene end was trimmed by 4 bases and the J gene end by 5 bases; junction bases not matched to a gene: 6. From germline, CDR1 is SGHTA and CDR2 FQGTGA. This CDR3 is built from 14 residues.

The rearrangement uses TRBV10-1 and TRBJ1-1, with D unresolved. The germline V gene has CDR1 WNHNN and CDR2 SYGVQD (reference sequence). This CDR3 is built from 12 residues. Trimming left V 2 bases short and J 10 bases short, with 11 bases between. CDR3 in DNA: TGCGCCAGCAGTGAGATCCGCTACCCAGCTTTCTTT. Translation: CASSEIRYPAFF.

This clonotype was counted once. The chain uses TRBV20-1 and TRBJ2-7; the match to TRBD2 covers 10 bases. From germline, CDR1 is DFQATT and CDR2 SNEGSKA (reference sequence). Germline trimming cut 6 bases from V and 2 bases from J; bases unmatched to any gene: 7. The CDR3 is 14 amino acids. The CDR3 DNA is TGCAGTGCCCCTGAAGCGGGGGGGCCCTACGAGCAGTACTTC. Encoded protein: CSAPEAGGPYEQYF.

This clonotype was observed a single time. The rearrangement joins TRBV25-1 to TRBJ1-6; D is unclear. This CDR3 region has 14 residues. Germline CDR1 is MGHDK and CDR2 is SYGVNS. V lost 6 bases, J lost 3 bases, and 9 bases lay in between. DNA for the CDR3: TGTGCCAGCAGCAGAAGAGACTATAATTCACCCCTCCACTTT. Translated: CASSRRDYNSPLHF.

This clonotype was found once. This chain joins TRBV21-1 and TRBJ2-4; the table calls TRBD2, which could not be checked here. TRBV21-1 is labeled a pseudogene. The CDR3 covers 17 residues. The CDR3 DNA reads TGTGCCAGCAGCAGCGGACTAGCCCTTTCAGCCAAAAACATTCAGTACTTC. This encodes CASSSGLALSAKNIQYF.

The rearrangement links TRBV12-3 or TRBV12-4 to TRBJ1-1; D gene unclear. The CDR3 consists of 13 residues. V lost 5 bases and J 1 base, leaving 8 bases between the germline ends. The CDR3 nucleotides read TGTGCCAGCAGTCTCGCGACGAACACTGAAGCTTTCTTT. This sequence encodes CASSLATNTEAFF.

This clonotype was seen a handful of times. V gene TRBV20-1 combines with J gene TRBJ2-3; perhaps TRBD2 as D (7 bases). Trimming left V 6 bases short and J 4 bases short, with 11 bases between. The CDR3 has 12 residues. Looked up from germline, CDR1 is DFQATT and CDR2 is SNEGSKA (reference sequence). CDR3 amino acids: CSAGGAADTQYF. As DNA, the CDR3 is TGCAGTGCAGGGGGGGCGGCAGATACGCAGTATTTT.

The rearrangement links TRBV7-9 to TRBJ1-2; TRBD1 matches 10 bases. The junction had 5 bases not matched to a gene; V was cut back by 5 bases and J by 8 bases. CDR1 is SEHNR and CDR2 is FQNEAQ in the germline V gene (reference sequence). This CDR3 is built from 13 residues. CDR3: CASSETGGEGYTF. The CDR3, as DNA: TGTGCCAGCAGCGAGACAGGGGGCGAGGGCTACACCTTC.

In DNA form, the CDR3 reads TGTGCCAGCAGCAGAACAGGGAGAGGAAACACCATATATTTT. Its protein is CASSRTGRGNTIYF. The gene calls are TRBV6-1 and TRBJ1-3; the D gene is possibly TRBD1 (6 bases). Germline-derived CDR1 and CDR2 are MNHNS and SASEGT. The CDR3 runs to 14 residues. V was cut by 6 bases and J by 4 bases, with 13 bases left in between.

The chain joins TRBV6-1 to TRBJ2-7; D perhaps matches TRBD1 (7 bases). CDR1 and CDR2 from the germline V gene are MNHNS and SASEGT. The CDR3 contains 15 residues. Trimming shortened V by 6 bases and J by 5 bases, and 20 bases separated the two germline ends. The CDR3 here is CASRAKGGRGHEQYF. The CDR3 DNA is TGTGCCAGCAGGGCAAAGGGGGGTAGGGGGCACGAGCAGTACTTC.

This clonotype was seen more than once but under ten times. The chain employs TRBV7-2 and TRBJ2-7; D gene uncertain. Trimming took 4 bases from V and 6 from J, leaving 7 bases between them. The CDR3 is 11 residues long. Germline-derived CDR1 and CDR2 are SGHTA and FQGNSA. The DNA of the CDR3 is TGTGCCAGCAGCTCCGGGCCCGAGCAGTACTTC. This encodes CASSSGPEQYF.

CDR3 sequence: CATSDSGGGPNYGYTF. In DNA, the CDR3 is TGTGCCACCAGTGATTCCGGGGGGGGCCCTAACTATGGCTACACCTTC. The chain links TRBV24-1 to TRBJ1-2, with D perhaps TRBD1 (6 bases). V lost 2 bases, J lost 0 bases, and 12 bases lay in between. Per the germline V gene, CDR1 is KGHDR and CDR2 is SFDVKD. The CDR3 has 16 residues.